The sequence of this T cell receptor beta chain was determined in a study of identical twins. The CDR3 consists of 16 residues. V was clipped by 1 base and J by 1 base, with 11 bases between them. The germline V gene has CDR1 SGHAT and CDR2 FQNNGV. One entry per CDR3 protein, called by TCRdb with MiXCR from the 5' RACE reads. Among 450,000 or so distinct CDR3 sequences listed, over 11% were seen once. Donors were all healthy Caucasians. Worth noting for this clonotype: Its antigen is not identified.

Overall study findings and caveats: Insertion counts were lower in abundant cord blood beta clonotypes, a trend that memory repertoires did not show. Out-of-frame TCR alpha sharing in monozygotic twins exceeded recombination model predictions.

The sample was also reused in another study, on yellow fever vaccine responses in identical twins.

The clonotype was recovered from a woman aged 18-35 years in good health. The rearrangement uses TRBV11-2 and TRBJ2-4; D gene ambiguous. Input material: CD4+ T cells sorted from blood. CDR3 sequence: CASSLAGRSAKNIQYF. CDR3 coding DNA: TGTGCCAGCAGCTTAGCGGGCAGGTCGGCCAAAAACATTCAGTACTTC.